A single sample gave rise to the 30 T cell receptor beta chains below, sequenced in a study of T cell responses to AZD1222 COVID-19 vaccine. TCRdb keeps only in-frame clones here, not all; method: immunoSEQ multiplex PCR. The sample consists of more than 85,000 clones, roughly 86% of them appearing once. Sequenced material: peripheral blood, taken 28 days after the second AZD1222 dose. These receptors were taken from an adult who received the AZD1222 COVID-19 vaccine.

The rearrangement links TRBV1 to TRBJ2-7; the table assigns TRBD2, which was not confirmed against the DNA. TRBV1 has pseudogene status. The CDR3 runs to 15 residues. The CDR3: CTSSQGTSGRYEQYF. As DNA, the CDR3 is TGCACCAGCAGCCAGGGTACTAGCGGGAGGTACGAGCAGTACTTC.

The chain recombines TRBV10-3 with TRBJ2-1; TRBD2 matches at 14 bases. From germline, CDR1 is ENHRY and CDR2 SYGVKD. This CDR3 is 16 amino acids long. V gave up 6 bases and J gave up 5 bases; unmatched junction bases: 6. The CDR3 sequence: CAISSGTSGGHNEQFF. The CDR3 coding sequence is TGTGCCATCAGCTCCGGGACTAGCGGGGGACACAATGAGCAGTTCTTC.

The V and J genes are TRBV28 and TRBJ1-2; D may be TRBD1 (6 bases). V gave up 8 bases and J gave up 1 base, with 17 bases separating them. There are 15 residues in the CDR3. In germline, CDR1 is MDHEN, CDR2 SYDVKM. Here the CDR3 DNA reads TGTGCCAGCTATCGGGACAAGGATTTTAACTATGGCTACACCTTC. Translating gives CASYRDKDFNYGYTF.

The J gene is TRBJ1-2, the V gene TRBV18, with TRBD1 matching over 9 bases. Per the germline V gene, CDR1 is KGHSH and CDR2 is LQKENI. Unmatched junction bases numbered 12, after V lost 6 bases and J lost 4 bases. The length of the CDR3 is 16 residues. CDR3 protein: CASSLTNGQGTYGYTF. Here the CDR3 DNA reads TGTGCCAGCTCCCTAACAAATGGACAGGGGACCTATGGCTACACCTTC.

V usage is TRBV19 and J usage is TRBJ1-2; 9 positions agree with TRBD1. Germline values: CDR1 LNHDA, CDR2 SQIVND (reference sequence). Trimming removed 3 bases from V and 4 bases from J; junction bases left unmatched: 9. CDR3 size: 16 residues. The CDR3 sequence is CASSMGTGGASYGYTF. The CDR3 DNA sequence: TGTGCCAGTAGTATGGGTACAGGGGGCGCGAGCTATGGCTACACCTTC.

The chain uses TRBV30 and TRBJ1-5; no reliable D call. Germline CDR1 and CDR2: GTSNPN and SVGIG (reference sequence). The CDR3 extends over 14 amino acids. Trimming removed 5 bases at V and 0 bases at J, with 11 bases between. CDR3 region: CAWGERSSNQPQHF. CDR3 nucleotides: TGTGCCTGGGGGGAAAGGTCTAGCAATCAGCCCCAGCATTTT.

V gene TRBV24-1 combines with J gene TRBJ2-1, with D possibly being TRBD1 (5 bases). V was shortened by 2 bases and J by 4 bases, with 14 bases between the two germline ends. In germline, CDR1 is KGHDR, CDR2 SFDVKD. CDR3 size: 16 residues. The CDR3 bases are TGTGCCACCAGTGATTCTGGGGCAGGTTCTTACAATGAGCAGTTCTTC. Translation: CATSDSGAGSYNEQFF.

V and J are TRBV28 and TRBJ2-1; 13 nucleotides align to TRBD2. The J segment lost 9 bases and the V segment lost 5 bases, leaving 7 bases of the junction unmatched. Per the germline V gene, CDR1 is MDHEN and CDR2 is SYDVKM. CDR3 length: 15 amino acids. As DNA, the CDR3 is TGTGCCAGCAGTGGGAGGACTAGCGGGAGAAGTGAGCAGTTCTTC. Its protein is CASSGRTSGRSEQFF.

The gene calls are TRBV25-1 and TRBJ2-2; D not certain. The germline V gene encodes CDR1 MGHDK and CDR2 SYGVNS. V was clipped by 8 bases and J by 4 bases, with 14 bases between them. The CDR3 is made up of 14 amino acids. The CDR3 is CASGEVGITGELFF. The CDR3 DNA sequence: TGTGCCAGCGGGGAAGTAGGAATCACCGGGGAGCTGTTTTTT.

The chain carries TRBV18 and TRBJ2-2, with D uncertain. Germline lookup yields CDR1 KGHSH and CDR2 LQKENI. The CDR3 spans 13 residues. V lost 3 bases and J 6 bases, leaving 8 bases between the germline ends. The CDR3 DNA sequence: TGTGCCAGCTCACCGAAGGACGCCGGGGAGCTGTTTTTT. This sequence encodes CASSPKDAGELFF.

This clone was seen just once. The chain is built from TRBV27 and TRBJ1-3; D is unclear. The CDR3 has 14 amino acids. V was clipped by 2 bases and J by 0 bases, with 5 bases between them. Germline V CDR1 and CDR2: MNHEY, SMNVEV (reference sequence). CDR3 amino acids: CASSLGYSGNTIYF. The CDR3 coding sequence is TGTGCCAGCAGTTTAGGGTACTCTGGAAACACCATATATTTT.

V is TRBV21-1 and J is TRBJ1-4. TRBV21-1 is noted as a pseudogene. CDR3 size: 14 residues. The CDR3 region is CASSPYRGGEKLFF. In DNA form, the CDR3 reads TGTGCCAGCAGCCCCTACCGGGGGGGAGAAAAACTGTTTTTT.

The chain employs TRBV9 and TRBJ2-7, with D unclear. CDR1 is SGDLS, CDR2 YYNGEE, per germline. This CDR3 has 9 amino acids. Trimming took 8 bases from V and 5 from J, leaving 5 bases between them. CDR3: CASPNEQYF. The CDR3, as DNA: TGTGCCAGTCCAAACGAGCAGTACTTC.

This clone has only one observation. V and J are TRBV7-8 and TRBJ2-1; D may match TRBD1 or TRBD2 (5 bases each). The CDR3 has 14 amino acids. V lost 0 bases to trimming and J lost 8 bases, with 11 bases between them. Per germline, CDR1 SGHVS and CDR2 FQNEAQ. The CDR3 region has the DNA TGTGCCAGCAGCTTAGCTCCGGGACGAGATGAGCAGTTCTTC. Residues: CASSLAPGRDEQFF.

The CDR3 protein is CSVTLGQGNGGYTF. The CDR3 DNA sequence: TGCAGCGTGACCCTGGGACAGGGAAATGGTGGCTACACCTTC. V and J are TRBV29-1 and TRBJ1-2; 9 nucleotides match TRBD1. CDR1 and CDR2 (germline): SQVTM, ANQGSEA. The CDR3 runs to 14 residues. The V gene end was trimmed by 6 bases and the J gene end by 7 bases; junction bases not matched to a gene: 12.

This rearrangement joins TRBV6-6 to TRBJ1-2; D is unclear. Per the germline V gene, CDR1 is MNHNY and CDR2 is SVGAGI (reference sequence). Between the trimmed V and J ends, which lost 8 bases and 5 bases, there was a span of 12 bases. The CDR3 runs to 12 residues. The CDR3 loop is CASGRDPYGYTF. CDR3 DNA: TGTGCCAGCGGCCGAGACCCGTATGGCTACACCTTC.

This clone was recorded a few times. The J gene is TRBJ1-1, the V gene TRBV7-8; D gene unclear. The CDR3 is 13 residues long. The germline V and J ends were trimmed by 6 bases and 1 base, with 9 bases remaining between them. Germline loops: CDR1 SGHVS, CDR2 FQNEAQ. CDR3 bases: TGTGCCAGCAGGTTTCAGCAGAACACTGAAGCTTTCTTT. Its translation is CASRFQQNTEAFF. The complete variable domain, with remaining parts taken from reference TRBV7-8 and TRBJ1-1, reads GAGVSQSPRYKVAKRGQDVALRCDPISGHVSLFWYQQALGQGPEFLTYFQNEAQLDKSGLPSDRFFAERPEGSVSTLKIQRTQQEDSAVYLCASRFQQNTEAFFGQGTRLTVV.

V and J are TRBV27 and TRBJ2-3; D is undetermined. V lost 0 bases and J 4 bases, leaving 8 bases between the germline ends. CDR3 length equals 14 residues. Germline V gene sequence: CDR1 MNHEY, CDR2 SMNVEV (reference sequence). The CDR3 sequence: CASSLSRPPDTQYF. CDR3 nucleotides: TGTGCCAGCAGTTTATCCAGGCCCCCAGATACGCAGTATTTT.

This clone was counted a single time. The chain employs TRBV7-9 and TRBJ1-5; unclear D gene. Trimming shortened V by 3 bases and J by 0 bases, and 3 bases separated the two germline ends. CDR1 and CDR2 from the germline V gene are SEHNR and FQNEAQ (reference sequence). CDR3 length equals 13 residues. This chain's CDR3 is CASSFNSNQPQHF. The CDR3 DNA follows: TGTGCCAGCAGCTTTAATAGCAATCAGCCCCAGCATTTT.

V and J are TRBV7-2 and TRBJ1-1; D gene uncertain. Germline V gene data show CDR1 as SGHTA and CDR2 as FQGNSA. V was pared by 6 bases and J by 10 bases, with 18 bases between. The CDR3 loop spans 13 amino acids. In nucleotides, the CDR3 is TGTGCCAGCAGGAATGGGAATTTGGGGTTAGCTTTCTTT. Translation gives CASRNGNLGLAFF.

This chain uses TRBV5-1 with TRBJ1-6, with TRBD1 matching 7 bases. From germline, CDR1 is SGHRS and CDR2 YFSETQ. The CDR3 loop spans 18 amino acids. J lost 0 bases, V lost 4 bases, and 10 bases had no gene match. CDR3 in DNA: TGCGCCAGCAGCCAAGACAGGGCTGGGAGCTCCTATAATTCACCCCTCCACTTT. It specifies CASSQDRAGSSYNSPLHF.

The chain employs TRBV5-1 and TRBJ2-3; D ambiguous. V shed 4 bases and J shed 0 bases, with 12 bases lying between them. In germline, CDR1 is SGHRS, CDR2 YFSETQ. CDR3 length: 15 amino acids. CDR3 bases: TGCGCCAGCAGCCAATCGTCCCGAAGCACAGATACGCAGTATTTT. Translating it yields CASSQSSRSTDTQYF.

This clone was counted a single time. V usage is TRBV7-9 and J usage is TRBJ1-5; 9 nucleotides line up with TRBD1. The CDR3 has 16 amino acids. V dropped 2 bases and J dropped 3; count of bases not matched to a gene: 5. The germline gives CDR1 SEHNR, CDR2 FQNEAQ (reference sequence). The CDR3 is CASSLLTGGNNQPQHF. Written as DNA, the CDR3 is TGTGCCAGCAGCTTACTGACAGGGGGGAACAATCAGCCCCAGCATTTT.

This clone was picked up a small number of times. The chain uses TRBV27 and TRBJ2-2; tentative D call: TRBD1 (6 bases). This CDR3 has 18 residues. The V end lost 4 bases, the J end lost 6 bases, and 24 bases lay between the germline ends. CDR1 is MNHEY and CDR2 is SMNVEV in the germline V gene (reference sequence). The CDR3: CASSSRIPGHRGSGELFF. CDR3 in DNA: TGTGCCAGCAGTTCCAGAATTCCGGGACACCGAGGCTCCGGGGAGCTGTTTTTT.

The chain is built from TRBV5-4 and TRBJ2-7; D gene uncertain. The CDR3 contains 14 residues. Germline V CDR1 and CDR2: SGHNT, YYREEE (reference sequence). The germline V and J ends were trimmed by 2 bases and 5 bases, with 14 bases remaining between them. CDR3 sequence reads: CASSFTGVEDEQYF. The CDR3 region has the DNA TGTGCCAGCAGCTTTACTGGGGTGGAAGACGAGCAGTACTTC.

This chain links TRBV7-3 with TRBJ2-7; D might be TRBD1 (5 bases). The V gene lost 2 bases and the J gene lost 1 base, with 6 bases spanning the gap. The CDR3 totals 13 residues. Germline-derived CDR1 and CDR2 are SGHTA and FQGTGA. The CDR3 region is CASSLDSSYEQYF. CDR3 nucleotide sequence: TGTGCCAGCAGCTTAGACAGTTCCTACGAGCAGTACTTC.

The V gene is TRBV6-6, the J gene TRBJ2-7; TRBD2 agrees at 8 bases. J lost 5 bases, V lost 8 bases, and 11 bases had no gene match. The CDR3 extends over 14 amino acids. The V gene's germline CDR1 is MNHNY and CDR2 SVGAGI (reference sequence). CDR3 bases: TGTGCCAGCGCCGGGGGGGGGCGTCTGGACGAGCAGTACTTC. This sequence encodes CASAGGGRLDEQYF.

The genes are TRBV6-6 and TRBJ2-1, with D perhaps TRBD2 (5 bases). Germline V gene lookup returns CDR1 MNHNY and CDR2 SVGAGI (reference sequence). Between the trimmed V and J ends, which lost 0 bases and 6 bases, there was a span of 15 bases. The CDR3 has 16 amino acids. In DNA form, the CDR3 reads TGTGCCAGCAGTTACTCGAGAGGTCCGGGGAGCAATGAGCAGTTCTTC. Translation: CASSYSRGPGSNEQFF.

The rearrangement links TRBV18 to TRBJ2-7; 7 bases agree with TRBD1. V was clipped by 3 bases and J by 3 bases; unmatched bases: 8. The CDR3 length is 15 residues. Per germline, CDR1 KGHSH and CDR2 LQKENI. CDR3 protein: CASSPRDSRDYEQYF. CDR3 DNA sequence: TGTGCCAGCTCACCCCGGGACAGCCGAGACTACGAGCAGTACTTC.

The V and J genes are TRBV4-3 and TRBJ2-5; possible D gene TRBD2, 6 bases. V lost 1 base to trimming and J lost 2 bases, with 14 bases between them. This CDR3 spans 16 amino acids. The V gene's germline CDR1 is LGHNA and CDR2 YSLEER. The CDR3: CASSQADGRLQETQYF. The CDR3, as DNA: TGCGCCAGCAGCCAAGCAGACGGGAGACTACAAGAGACCCAGTACTTC.